This T cell receptor beta chain stems from a study of shared clonotypes between healthy human individuals. Study-level findings and limits: Naive subsets, compared against memory subsets, generally had larger estimated richness values. Across a handful of donors, naive CD4 shared 5% to 5.5%, naive CD8 more than 3%, memory CD4 less than 2.5%, memory CD8 approximately 0.4%. Shared clonotypes across all four donors exceeded non-shared ones in generation probability.

Clones were sequenced by immunoSEQ multiplex PCR, and TCRdb holds only the in-frame ones, with some missing. Here the sample spans approximately 2.4 million clones, around 95% being singletons. To note about this clone: As yet, its antigen is unknown.

The sample consisted of naive CD4+ T cells sorted from blood. Regarding subset: CD45RA+ positively selected. This clonotype was obtained from a man younger than 35 in good health.

In nucleotides, the CDR3 is TGCGCCAGCAGCACTCTCGTTACCGGGACAGGGGGCTCTGGGGCCAACGTCCTGACTTTC. It is translated as CASSTLVTGTGGSGANVLTF. V gene TRBV10-2 combines with J gene TRBJ2-6; 11 bases fit TRBD1. The CDR3 totals 20 residues. Germline CDR1 WSHSY, CDR2 SAAADI. V trimming: 6 bases; J trimming: 0 bases; junction bases outside the gene matches: 13.